Described below is a single T cell receptor beta chain sequence and its context. cDNA came from about 0.5 to 1 ug RNA primed by random hexamers. The CDR3 of TCR beta was amplified by immunoSEQ multiplex PCR across 54 Vbeta and 13 Jbeta. TCRdb called the immunoSEQ multiplex PCR reads again in MiXCR, with one record for every CDR3 protein. The data contain tens of thousands of distinct CDR3 sequences, more than 85% of them singletons. This record comes from a study of CD8 T cells in Susac syndrome. The multiple sclerosis control cohort comprised treatment-naive individuals presenting with stable or active relapsing-remitting disease. The CD8+ and CD4+ T cells were isolated magnetically using a negative isolation approach, whereas the TEMRA cells were enriched by FACS. Germline V CDR1 and CDR2: MGHRA, YSYEKL. Trimming at V came to 4 bases and at J to 6 bases, leaving 8 bases not matched to a gene. The CDR3 spans 15 residues.

Source material: CD8+ T cells from PBMCs. The chain is built from TRBV4-1 and TRBJ1-1, with TRBD1 matching 10 bases. This sequence originates from a human donor with multiple sclerosis. The CDR3 here is CASSRRDRGAAEAFF. The CDR3 nucleotides read TGCGCCAGCAGCCGGCGGGACAGGGGCGCCGCTGAAGCTTTCTTT.